A single sample gave rise to the 25 T cell receptor beta chains below, sequenced in a study of blood T cell repertoires in COVID-19. Libraries were prepared by immunoSEQ multiplex PCR; TCRdb keeps only in-frame clonotypes and omits some of them. The top ten hold 7.9% of the sample, which has some 120,000 clones, about 74% seen once. Sequencing was carried out using peripheral blood. These receptor sequences come from a human donor in a cohort sampled during active COVID-19.

This chain connects TRBV6-5 to TRBJ2-7; 8 bases align to TRBD1. J was trimmed by 5 bases and V by 6 bases; bases with no gene match: 12. The germline V gene encodes CDR1 MNHEY and CDR2 SVGAGI. CDR3 length: 15 residues. The CDR3 bases are TGTGCCAGCAGGAGGACAGGGCCCGGAAGGCACGAGCAGTACTTC. It translates to CASRRTGPGRHEQYF.

The genes are TRBV4-2 and TRBJ2-2; perhaps TRBD2 as D (6 bases). CDR1 LGHNA and CDR2 YNFKEQ come from the germline V gene. V lost 4 bases, J lost 5 bases, and 11 bases lay in between. The CDR3 covers 14 residues. The CDR3 loop is CASSPGLFTGELFF. Here the CDR3 DNA reads TGTGCCAGCAGCCCGGGACTTTTTACCGGGGAGCTGTTTTTT.

In this sample, this clone turned up a few times. This chain joins TRBV28 and TRBJ2-7; 7 bases agree with TRBD2. After removal of 4 bases from V and 0 bases from J, the junction contained 9 bases not matched to a gene. CDR3 length equals 16 residues. Per the germline V gene, CDR1 is MDHEN and CDR2 is SYDVKM. This CDR3 reads CASSSEKRDSSYEQYF. Written as DNA, the CDR3 is TGTGCCAGCAGTTCAGAAAAGCGGGATAGCTCCTACGAGCAGTACTTC.

The chain couples TRBV11-3 to TRBJ2-7; 10 nucleotides match TRBD1. V lost 5 bases and J lost 2; bases outside the gene matches: 6. The CDR3 extends over 15 amino acids. CDR1 is SGHNT and CDR2 is YENEEA in the germline V gene. Here the CDR3 reads CASSEPGQGTYEQYF. The DNA of the CDR3 is TGTGCCAGCAGCGAACCGGGACAGGGGACCTACGAGCAGTACTTC.

The V call is TRBV7-8, the J call TRBJ1-2; D call uncertain. The germline gives CDR1 SGHVS, CDR2 FQNEAQ. V lost 1 base, J lost 3 bases, and 12 bases lay in between. The length of the CDR3 is 15 residues. CDR3 bases: TGTGCCAGCAGCTTAGGGGTGGAGGTCTACTATGGCTACACCTTC. Protein product: CASSLGVEVYYGYTF.

This rearrangement joins TRBV10-2 to TRBJ1-5, with D perhaps TRBD1 (5 bases). The germline V gene encodes CDR1 WSHSY and CDR2 SAAADI. The CDR3 loop spans 16 amino acids. With 0 bases removed from V and 5 bases from J, the gap between germline ends came to 14 bases. CDR3 coding DNA: TGCGCCAGCAGTGAGTCATATGGGGCACGGGATCAGCCCCAGCATTTT. It translates to CASSESYGARDQPQHF.

The chain couples TRBV5-6 to TRBJ1-1; D ambiguous. The V end was cut by 2 bases, the J end by 2 bases, with 10 bases between. Germline assignment: CDR1 SGHDT and CDR2 YYEEEE. The CDR3 is 14 amino acids. The CDR3 DNA sequence: TGTGCCAGCAGCTTTTCGCGAACCAACACTGAAGCTTTCTTT. Translating it yields CASSFSRTNTEAFF.

The rearrangement joins TRBV29-1 to TRBJ2-7, with unresolved D. V lost 0 bases and J lost 3, with 3 bases in between. The CDR3 spans 11 residues. From germline, CDR1 is SQVTM and CDR2 ANQGSEA. In DNA form, the CDR3 reads TGCAGCGTTGAAGACAACTACGAGCAGTACTTC. This encodes CSVEDNYEQYF.

This clone was counted a few times. The gene calls are TRBV27 and TRBJ2-7; 7 nucleotides line up with TRBD2. V lost 8 bases to trimming and J lost 5 bases; unmatched junction nucleotides: 9. The CDR3 covers 13 residues. Germline V CDR1 and CDR2: MNHEY, SMNVEV (reference sequence). DNA of the CDR3: TGTGCCAGCCGGAAGGGCGGGGGAAACGAGCAGTACTTC. Its protein is CASRKGGGNEQYF.

The chain joins TRBV13 to TRBJ1-5; possibly TRBD1 for D (6 bases). This CDR3 spans 14 amino acids. V gave up 2 bases and J gave up 6 bases, with 11 bases separating them. Per the germline V gene, CDR1 is PRHDT and CDR2 is FYEKMQ (reference sequence). Here the CDR3 reads CASSLQGPGQPQHF. The CDR3 DNA reads as TGTGCCAGCAGCTTACAGGGGCCCGGTCAGCCCCAGCATTTT.

DNA for the CDR3: TGTGCCATCAGTGATTTCGGTAGACAGGGGAATCAGCCCCAGCATTTT. Residues: CAISDFGRQGNQPQHF. V usage is TRBV10-3 and J usage is TRBJ1-5; 8 bases map to TRBD1. V gave up 3 bases and J gave up 4 bases; unmatched junction bases: 8. The CDR3 length is 16 residues. Germline V gene data show CDR1 as ENHRY and CDR2 as SYGVKD.

The rearrangement joins TRBV12-3 or TRBV12-4 to TRBJ2-7; D remains unclear. CDR3 length: 12 residues. V was shortened by 4 bases and J by 3 bases, with 7 bases between the two germline ends. The CDR3 bases are TGTGCCAGCAGTTCTTCCGGCTACGAGCAGTACTTC. It encodes CASSSSGYEQYF.

The chain combines TRBV27 with TRBJ2-7, with 7 bases fitting TRBD1. This CDR3 region has 13 residues. J gave up 7 bases and V 4 bases, and 7 bases lay outside the gene matches. CDR1 is MNHEY and CDR2 is SMNVEV in the germline V gene (reference sequence). Here the CDR3 DNA reads TGTGCCAGCAGTTCACTTGACAGGGATGAGCAGTACTTC. Protein product: CASSSLDRDEQYF.

The gene calls are TRBV18 and TRBJ2-3; D possibly corresponds to TRBD2 (6 bases). The V end lost 2 bases, the J end lost 1 base, and 10 bases lay between the germline ends. The CDR3 has 15 residues. CDR1 and CDR2 from the germline V gene are KGHSH and LQKENI. DNA for the CDR3: TGTGCCAGCTCACCATGGCGGGACCGCACAGATACGCAGTATTTT. This sequence encodes CASSPWRDRTDTQYF.

As DNA, the CDR3 is TGTGCCAGCAGCCAAGACTTGCAGGGGGCCCTTACCTACGAGCAGTACTTC. Its protein is CASSQDLQGALTYEQYF. This chain uses TRBV4-2 with TRBJ2-7; 8 bases map to TRBD1. The CDR3 is 17 residues long. Looked up from germline, CDR1 is LGHNA and CDR2 is YNFKEQ. Trimming at V came to 0 bases and at J to 2 bases, leaving 9 bases not matched to a gene.

The chain is built from TRBV7-9 and TRBJ2-7; TRBD1 aligns across 9 bases. The CDR3 totals 14 residues. V was clipped by 3 bases and J by 5 bases; unmatched bases: 5. In germline, CDR1 is SEHNR, CDR2 FQNEAQ (reference sequence). CDR3 loop: CASSFGTGTHEQYF. CDR3 sequence (DNA): TGTGCCAGCAGCTTTGGGACAGGGACCCACGAGCAGTACTTC.

The gene calls are TRBV27 and TRBJ1-6, with D uncertain. The V gene lost 1 base and the J gene lost 4 bases, with 8 bases spanning the gap. This CDR3 region has 15 residues. Germline CDR1 is MNHEY and CDR2 is SMNVEV (reference sequence). The CDR3 loop reads CASSLLTTYNSPLHF. The CDR3 nucleotides read TGTGCCAGCAGTTTATTAACGACTTATAATTCACCCCTCCACTTT.

The CDR3 region is CASSWRDARQGAGYTF. In nucleotides, the CDR3 is TGCGCCAGCAGCTGGAGGGATGCGAGACAGGGGGCCGGCTACACCTTC. The J gene is TRBJ1-2, the V gene TRBV5-1; 10 nucleotides match TRBD1. The ends lost 3 bases at V and 8 bases at J; junction bases unmatched: 13. The germline CDR1 and CDR2 sequences are SGHRS and YFSETQ. The CDR3 has 16 residues.

The chain links TRBV28 to TRBJ2-4; a weak D match, TRBD2 (6 bases). V lost 6 bases to trimming and J lost 0 bases, with 18 bases between them. Germline V lookup: CDR1 MDHEN, CDR2 SYDVKM. The CDR3 totals 17 residues. The CDR3 region has the DNA TGTGCCAGCAGCCCCCGGGACTTCCGGCTAGCCAAAAACATTCAGTACTTC. Translating it yields CASSPRDFRLAKNIQYF.

The chain couples TRBV3-1 (or the pseudogene TRBV3-2) to TRBJ2-2; 7 bases map to TRBD2. V dropped 1 base and J dropped 4; count of bases not matched to a gene: 3. This CDR3 comprises 15 residues. CDR1 and CDR2 from the germline V gene are LGHDT and YNNKEL (reference sequence). Here the CDR3 DNA reads TGTGCCAGCAGCCAAGGACTAGCTAGCACCGGGGAGCTGTTTTTT. Translating gives CASSQGLASTGELFF.

The chain combines TRBV6-6 with TRBJ1-2; D may be TRBD1 (6 bases). CDR3 length: 15 amino acids. CDR1 and CDR2 (germline): MNHNY, SVGAGI (reference sequence). V shed 3 bases and J shed 4 bases, with 15 bases lying between them. CDR3 protein: CASSYSPQQGYGYTF. The CDR3 region has the DNA TGTGCCAGCAGTTATTCCCCCCAACAGGGCTATGGCTACACCTTC.

The gene calls are TRBV5-6 and TRBJ2-7, with 10 bases matching TRBD2. Germline V gene lookup returns CDR1 SGHDT and CDR2 YYEEEE. Trimming at V came to 10 bases and at J to 0 bases, leaving 4 bases not matched to a gene. This CDR3 region has 13 residues. The CDR3 sequence is CAFRTSGSYEQYF. For the CDR3, the DNA is TGTGCCTTTCGGACTAGCGGCTCCTACGAGCAGTACTTC.

V gene TRBV11-2 combines with J gene TRBJ1-2; D unresolved. Between the trimmed V and J ends, which lost 0 bases and 0 bases, there was a span of 8 bases. CDR3 size: 15 residues. The germline V gene has CDR1 SGHAT and CDR2 FQNNGV. The CDR3 region is CASSLEYSSNYGYTF. The CDR3 DNA sequence: TGTGCCAGCAGCTTAGAATACAGCTCTAACTATGGCTACACCTTC.

This chain connects TRBV29-1 to TRBJ1-1; no clear D gene. This CDR3 is 13 amino acids long. Germline V lookup: CDR1 SQVTM, CDR2 ANQGSEA. V lost 3 bases and J 3 bases, leaving 11 bases between the germline ends. Written as DNA, the CDR3 is TGCAGCGTTGATGGAGGGTACTACACTGAAGCTTTCTTT. As protein: CSVDGGYYTEAFF. Looking up the rest from reference TRBV29-1 and TRBJ1-1 gives the full variable domain: SAVISQKPSRDICQRGTSLTIQCQVDSQVTMMFWYRQQPGQSLTLIATANQGSEATYESGFVIDKFPISRPNLTFSTLTVSNMSPEDSSIYLCSVDGGYYTEAFFGQGTRLTVV.

The J gene is TRBJ1-2, the V gene TRBV5-1; 12 bases align to TRBD1. V lost 4 bases, J lost 7 bases, and 5 bases stayed unmatched. The CDR3 spans 14 residues. Looked up from germline, CDR1 is SGHRS and CDR2 is YFSETQ. The CDR3 coding sequence is TGCGCCAGCAGCCAGGGACAGGGGGCCCCTGGCTACACCTTC. This sequence encodes CASSQGQGAPGYTF.